This T cell receptor (beta chain) was identified during a study of T cells in Graves' hyperthyroidism and ophthalmopathy. Notes on the study in general: Researchers found most expanded thyroid clonotypes above 0.001 in blood as well.

TCR beta CDR3 sequences were amplified from RNA transcripts. First-round RT-PCR with HTBI primers amplified the TCR CDR3 region. Each CDR3 protein is one row after TCRdb ran MiXCR on the multiplex PCR reads. This table has 640,000 or so distinct CDR3 sequences, roughly 14% appearing once. The table lists this clonotype with many counts. Its matching antigen is unknown. CDR3 size: 15 residues. V gave up 7 bases and J gave up 6 bases; unmatched junction bases: 13. Germline V gene data show CDR1 as KGHDR and CDR2 as SFDVKD. Investigators excluded patients with uncontrolled infection, other autoimmune disease, pregnancy or lactation.

This clonotype was sampled from a middle-aged woman with Graves' ophthalmopathy. This chain uses TRBV24-1 with TRBJ1-2; 7 bases fit TRBD1. Material: blood. The CDR3 loop reads CATSNRDSEYHGYTF. The DNA of the CDR3 is TGTGCCACCAGCAACCGGGACAGTGAGTATCATGGCTACACCTTC.